Following are 8 T cell receptor beta chains from one sample sequenced in a study of T cell responses to AZD1222 COVID-19 vaccine. Assay: immunoSEQ multiplex PCR; the TCRdb copy retains only in-frame clones and omits some. The sample shows 150,000 to 200,000 clones, about 87% of them seen only once. The sample in question was peripheral blood, obtained on day 0 of MenACWY control vaccination. The receptors shown here come from an adult in good health.

Here the CDR3 DNA reads TGCAGCGGGACAGGGCTCAACTATGGCTACACCTTC. It codes for CSGTGLNYGYTF. The J gene is TRBJ1-2, the V gene TRBV29-1, with 8 positions matching TRBD1. This CDR3 has 12 residues. V dropped 7 bases and J dropped 2; count of bases not matched to a gene: 3. The germline V gene has CDR1 SQVTM and CDR2 ANQGSEA.

The chain links TRBV3-1 (or the pseudogene TRBV3-2) to TRBJ2-5, with D hard to call. CDR3 length equals 15 residues. The germline gives CDR1 LGHDT, CDR2 YNNKEL (reference sequence). V gave up 0 bases and J gave up 7 bases, with 15 bases separating them. Written as DNA, the CDR3 is TGTGCCAGCAGCCAAGAGGGATGGCAGTTCGGGACCCAGTACTTC. Amino acid sequence: CASSQEGWQFGTQYF.

This clone was counted once. The J gene is TRBJ2-7, the V gene TRBV5-1, with no clear D. The germline V gene encodes CDR1 SGHRS and CDR2 YFSETQ. This CDR3 comprises 14 residues. V lost 6 bases to trimming and J lost 0 bases, with 13 bases between them. CDR3 amino acids: CASKSGSLSYEQYF. The CDR3 nucleotides are TGCGCCAGCAAATCGGGCTCTCTCTCCTACGAGCAGTACTTC.

The chain carries TRBV5-8 and TRBJ2-2, with no clear D. There are 15 residues in the CDR3. Germline-derived CDR1 and CDR2 are SGHTS and YDEGEE. The germline V and J ends were trimmed by 5 bases and 4 bases, with 15 bases remaining between them. CDR3 nucleotides: TGTGCCAGCAGTCGGCAGGAGCCTAGCACCGGGGAGCTGTTTTTT. Translation gives CASSRQEPSTGELFF.

The CDR3 sequence is CASGQAGQGNEKLFF. CDR3 sequence (DNA): TGCGCCAGCGGACAAGCGGGACAGGGCAATGAAAAACTGTTTTTT. The rearrangement joins TRBV4-1 to TRBJ1-4; TRBD1 matches at 9 bases. V shed 8 bases and J 5 bases; nucleotides not matched to a gene: 9. Germline CDR1 and CDR2: MGHRA and YSYEKL. The CDR3 is 15 amino acids.

V and J are TRBV2 and TRBJ1-2; D is perhaps TRBD1 (6 bases). The length of the CDR3 is 15 residues. V was cut by 4 bases and J by 6 bases, with 18 bases left in between. Germline V gene lookup returns CDR1 SNHLY and CDR2 FYNNEI. CDR3 DNA: TGTGCCAGCAGTGGGGGTTCGGGGGGCGCGGATGGCTACACCTTC. Amino acids: CASSGGSGGADGYTF.

V is TRBV7-3 and J is TRBJ2-3; D might be TRBD1 (6 bases). CDR3 size: 13 residues. Germline values: CDR1 SGHTA, CDR2 FQGTGA. The germline V and J ends were trimmed by 5 bases and 2 bases, with 8 bases remaining between them. The CDR3 protein is CASSGQPTDTQYF. In nucleotides, the CDR3 is TGTGCCAGCAGCGGACAGCCCACAGATACGCAGTATTTT.

V usage is TRBV9 and J usage is TRBJ2-1; D is undetermined. V dropped 4 bases and J dropped 6 bases, with 20 bases sitting between them. Germline CDR1 SGDLS, CDR2 YYNGEE. This CDR3 contains 16 residues. The CDR3 spells CASSPRVNPPGNEQFF. The CDR3 DNA is TGTGCCAGCAGCCCCCGGGTGAACCCCCCGGGCAATGAGCAGTTCTTC.